The next 30 T cell receptor beta chains were all read from a single sample in a study of cytomegalovirus exposure and HLA in healthy donors. PCR involved 60 Vbeta and 13 Jbeta primers. The repertoire was sequenced with immunoSEQ multiplex PCR; TCRdb's copy has only in-frame clones and lacks some. Of under 250,000 clones detected, 70% to 90% appear once; the ten largest clones hold over 1%. Input material: PBMCs. Source of these receptors: a human donor in good health.

The chain uses TRBV21-1 and TRBJ2-7; the table names TRBD1, a call not compared with the DNA. TRBV21-1 is a listed pseudogene. CDR3 length equals 16 residues. This chain's CDR3 is CASSKKGVGPHYEQYF. CDR3 DNA: TGTGCCAGCAGCAAAAAGGGGGTAGGACCCCACTACGAGCAGTACTTC.

The chain combines TRBV28 with TRBJ1-1, with 8 bases lining up with TRBD1. V was clipped by 7 bases and J by 0 bases; unmatched bases: 13. This CDR3 region has 17 residues. CDR1 and CDR2 (germline): MDHEN, SYDVKM. CDR3 coding DNA: TGTGCCAGCACCCAACCGGGGGACAGGAAGCTGAACACTGAAGCTTTCTTT. Translation: CASTQPGDRKLNTEAFF.

The V and J genes are TRBV28 and TRBJ1-5; 8 positions match TRBD1. The germline V gene encodes CDR1 MDHEN and CDR2 SYDVKM. Germline trimming cut 3 bases from V and 8 bases from J; bases unmatched to any gene: 12. The CDR3 covers 16 residues. In DNA, the CDR3 is TGTGCCAGCAGTTTCCTCGACAGGGGAGGAAAGGAGCCCCAGCATTTT. It specifies CASSFLDRGGKEPQHF.

This chain joins TRBV27 and TRBJ2-1; the D gene is possibly TRBD2 (7 bases). The germline gives CDR1 MNHEY, CDR2 SMNVEV (reference sequence). The CDR3 has 17 residues. Between the trimmed V and J ends, which lost 5 bases and 0 bases, there was a span of 17 bases. CDR3 region: CASSNKAGHSSYNEQFF. The CDR3 DNA is TGTGCCAGCAGTAATAAAGCGGGACATAGCTCCTACAATGAGCAGTTCTTC.

The V and J genes are TRBV7-9 and TRBJ1-2, with 7 bases that match TRBD1. Per the germline V gene, CDR1 is SEHNR and CDR2 is FQNEAQ (reference sequence). V was pared by 1 base and J by 4 bases, with 12 bases of the junction left unmatched. CDR3 size: 17 residues. CDR3 residues: CASSLVSGWTGSYGYTF. In DNA, the CDR3 is TGTGCCAGCAGCTTAGTGTCTGGGTGGACAGGAAGCTATGGCTACACCTTC. Looking up the rest from reference TRBV7-9 and TRBJ1-2 gives the full variable domain: DTGVSQNPRHKITKRGQNVTFRCDPISEHNRLYWYRQTLGQGPEFLTYFQNEAQLEKSRLLSDRFSAERPKGSFSTLEIQRTEQGDSAMYLCASSLVSGWTGSYGYTFGSGTRLTVV.

The chain recombines TRBV30 with TRBJ2-1; 15 bases align to TRBD2. After removal of 1 base from V and 8 bases from J, the junction contained 3 bases not matched to a gene. Germline CDR1 is GTSNPN and CDR2 is SVGIG (reference sequence). This CDR3 contains 15 residues. CDR3 coding DNA: TGTGCCTGGAGTGAAGGGACTAGCGGGGGGTATGAGCAGTTCTTC. Its protein is CAWSEGTSGGYEQFF.

This clone has a single count. The chain employs TRBV7-3 and TRBJ1-1; perhaps TRBD1 as D (5 bases). This CDR3 has 15 amino acids. V lost 1 base and J lost 5, with 14 bases in between. Germline V gene lookup returns CDR1 SGHTA and CDR2 FQGTGA. The CDR3 DNA follows: TGTGCCAGCAGCTTAATGGGGGGTAGCGGGACTGAAGCTTTCTTT. It is translated as CASSLMGGSGTEAFF.

V usage is TRBV5-1 and J usage is TRBJ2-1, with 8 bases aligning to TRBD2. The V gene end was trimmed by 2 bases and the J gene end by 0 bases; junction bases not matched to a gene: 4. The germline V gene encodes CDR1 SGHRS and CDR2 YFSETQ. This CDR3 is built from 16 residues. The CDR3 nucleotides are TGCGCCAGCAGCTTTTCGAGCGGGAGCTCCTACAATGAGCAGTTCTTC. This translates into CASSFSSGSSYNEQFF.

The CDR3 nucleotides are TGCGCCAGCAGCCGCGCTGATCTATCCCCTGGGGAGCAGTACTTC. Translated: CASSRADLSPGEQYF. The V and J genes are TRBV5-1 and TRBJ2-5, with D possibly TRBD2 on 5 matching bases. The CDR3 runs to 15 residues. V lost 4 bases and J lost 11, with 24 bases in between. Looked up from germline, CDR1 is SGHRS and CDR2 is YFSETQ.

This chain links TRBV6-6 with TRBJ2-5; 7 bases align to TRBD1. With the DNA end fitting TRBJ2-7 better, the J assignment may be wrong. The CDR3 contains 13 residues. The germline V gene encodes CDR1 MNHNY and CDR2 SVGAGI (reference sequence). This chain's CDR3 is CASNQGDAYEQYF. Written as DNA, the CDR3 is TGTGCCAGCAACCAGGGGGATGCCTACGAGCAGTACTTC.

The chain links TRBV27 to TRBJ2-3, with D tentatively TRBD2 (5 bases). Trimming removed 5 bases from V and 2 bases from J, with 14 bases in between. Germline-derived CDR1 and CDR2 are MNHEY and SMNVEV (reference sequence). This CDR3 has 15 amino acids. CDR3 protein: CASSRGKRDTDTQYF. The CDR3 DNA reads as TGTGCCAGCAGTCGAGGGAAACGTGACACAGATACGCAGTATTTT.

The rearrangement joins TRBV4-1 to TRBJ1-4; maybe TRBD1 (6 bases). V was pared by 1 base and J by 4 bases, with 19 bases between. Germline V CDR1 and CDR2: MGHRA, YSYEKL. The length of the CDR3 is 18 residues. The CDR3 coding sequence is TGCGCCAGCAGCCAAGTCAAGGACAGAAGACATTATAATGAAAAACTGTTTTTT. As protein: CASSQVKDRRHYNEKLFF.

This chain uses TRBV9 with TRBJ2-1; a weak D match, TRBD1 (5 bases). Germline V gives CDR1 SGDLS, CDR2 YYNGEE. CDR3 length equals 16 residues. V lost 0 bases and J lost 5, with 15 bases in between. The chain's CDR3 is CASSVDRTSANNEQFF. The CDR3 DNA is TGTGCCAGCAGCGTAGACAGGACATCGGCGAACAATGAGCAGTTCTTC.

The chain employs TRBV27 and TRBJ2-7, with 15 bases matching TRBD2. The germline V gene encodes CDR1 MNHEY and CDR2 SMNVEV (reference sequence). After removal of 6 bases from V and 4 bases from J, the junction contained 4 bases not matched to a gene. This CDR3 has 15 residues. In DNA, the CDR3 is TGTGCCAGCAGCGGGGGACTAGCGGGAGGATACGAGCAGTACTTC. Encoded protein: CASSGGLAGGYEQYF.

The chain uses TRBV28 and TRBJ2-3; D perhaps matches TRBD2 (5 bases). V lost 1 base and J 4 bases, leaving 12 bases between the germline ends. CDR3 length: 15 residues. Germline V CDR1 and CDR2: MDHEN, SYDVKM. CDR3 bases: TGTGCCAGCAGTTTATTCGGGGAAAACGCAGATACGCAGTATTTT. This encodes CASSLFGENADTQYF.

The V call is TRBV7-8, the J call TRBJ2-7; 10 nucleotides align to TRBD2. Germline V lookup: CDR1 SGHVS, CDR2 FQNEAQ. V trimming: 5 bases; J trimming: 4 bases; junction bases outside the gene matches: 11. The CDR3 has 16 amino acids. The CDR3 loop is CASSLLNPSGRYEQYF. In DNA form, the CDR3 reads TGTGCCAGCAGCCTCCTAAACCCTAGCGGGAGATACGAGCAGTACTTC.

This clone was counted a single time. This chain connects TRBV5-1 to TRBJ1-4; 9 bases are a match to TRBD1. CDR1 is SGHRS and CDR2 is YFSETQ in the germline V gene. This CDR3 is built from 17 residues. The V and J ends lost 4 bases and 7 bases, in that order; junction bases with no gene match: 14. The CDR3 spells CASSPDVTGGAGEKLFF. The CDR3 DNA reads TGCGCCAGCAGCCCCGATGTCACAGGGGGCGCGGGTGAAAAACTGTTTTTT.

The chain carries TRBV5-4 and TRBJ2-5; maybe TRBD2 (6 bases). Looked up from germline, CDR1 is SGHNT and CDR2 is YYREEE (reference sequence). Deletions cut 6 bases from V and 5 bases from J, with 20 bases between. CDR3 length equals 15 residues. CDR3 residues: CASTYQGGSLETQYF. The CDR3, as DNA: TGTGCCAGCACATACCAGGGAGGTTCATTGGAGACCCAGTACTTC.

This clone occurred once. The V call is TRBV5-1, the J call TRBJ2-1, with a possible D match to TRBD2 (6 bases). Germline loops: CDR1 SGHRS, CDR2 YFSETQ. V lost 0 bases and J lost 15, with 16 bases in between. The CDR3 runs to 13 residues. CDR3 coding DNA: TGCGCCAGCAGCTTGGGCGGGGCCTCGGTGGGGTTCTTC. Amino acids: CASSLGGASVGFF.

The gene calls are TRBV15 and TRBJ2-3; TRBD2 aligns across 12 bases. V dropped 4 bases and J dropped 3; count of bases not matched to a gene: 5. The CDR3 has 16 amino acids. The V gene's germline CDR1 is LNHNV and CDR2 YYDKDF (reference sequence). CDR3 sequence (DNA): TGTGCCACCAGCACCCTAGGACTAGCGGGAACAGATACGCAGTATTTT. Its protein is CATSTLGLAGTDTQYF.

This clone was detected only a few times. The rearrangement links TRBV29-1 to TRBJ2-1; 8 nucleotides match TRBD2. In germline, CDR1 is SQVTM, CDR2 ANQGSEA. Losses at the gene ends were 3 bases for V and 1 base for J; bases not matched to a gene: 11. The CDR3 sequence is 17 residues long. Here the CDR3 DNA reads TGCAGCGTTGACGGCCTAGCGGGCTCTATATCCTACAATGAGCAGTTCTTC. This gives the protein CSVDGLAGSISYNEQFF.

The rearrangement joins TRBV2 to TRBJ1-3; weak D call: TRBD1 (5 bases). The CDR3 contains 15 residues. Germline CDR1 reads SNHLY; CDR2 reads FYNNEI. Trimming stripped 5 bases from V and 2 bases from J, with 13 bases between. The CDR3 region is CASSPNPGAGNTIYF. CDR3 coding DNA: TGTGCCAGCAGTCCTAATCCGGGGGCTGGAAACACCATATATTTT. Drawing the rest from reference TRBV2 and TRBJ1-3, the complete variable domain is EPEVTQTPSHQVTQMGQEVILRCVPISNHLYFYWYRQILGQKVEFLVSFYNNEISEKSEIFDDQFSVERPDGSNFTLKIRSTKLEDSAMYFCASSPNPGAGNTIYFGEGSWLTVV.

The rearrangement joins TRBV4-1 to TRBJ1-5; 7 nucleotides agree with TRBD1. V was clipped by 6 bases and J by 7 bases; unmatched bases: 12. CDR1 and CDR2 (germline): MGHRA, YSYEKL. This CDR3 comprises 15 residues. The CDR3 DNA follows: TGCGCCAGCAGTATAGACAGGGCCAACGGGCAGCCCCAGCATTTT. Its translation: CASSIDRANGQPQHF.

The chain links TRBV5-1 to TRBJ2-3; D may be TRBD1 (5 bases). V lost 1 base and J lost 3, with 6 bases in between. This CDR3 contains 13 residues. Germline lookup yields CDR1 SGHRS and CDR2 YFSETQ. The CDR3 loop is CASSLRGTDTQYF. As DNA, the CDR3 is TGCGCCAGCAGCTTGAGGGGAACAGATACGCAGTATTTT.

The chain recombines TRBV5-6 with TRBJ2-1, with 10 bases identical to TRBD2. The CDR3 length is 14 residues. The ends lost 3 bases at V and 6 bases at J; junction bases unmatched: 3. The germline gives CDR1 SGHDT, CDR2 YYEEEE. CDR3 coding DNA: TGTGCCAGCAGCTCGGCTAGCGGGAGCAATGAGCAGTTCTTC. Its translation is CASSSASGSNEQFF.

The genes are TRBV7-9 and TRBJ1-5; perhaps TRBD1 as D (6 bases). The V and J ends lost 5 bases and 6 bases respectively, with 23 bases between them. Germline lookup yields CDR1 SEHNR and CDR2 FQNEAQ (reference sequence). This CDR3 is 17 amino acids long. The CDR3 reads CASSLSDIQGLGQPQHF. The CDR3 bases are TGTGCCAGCAGCCTATCCGACATACAGGGTCTGGGTCAGCCCCAGCATTTT.

DNA for the CDR3: TGTGCCAGTCGGACAGGGGGCACTGAAGCTTTCTTT. Encoded protein: CASRTGGTEAFF. The rearrangement uses TRBV19 and TRBJ1-1; 10 nucleotides align to TRBD1. V lost 8 bases, J lost 4 bases, and 1 base stayed unmatched. This CDR3 has 12 residues. Germline CDR1 and CDR2: LNHDA and SQIVND (reference sequence).

This clone was recorded a few times. The chain couples TRBV10-1 to TRBJ2-1; TRBD2 agrees at 13 bases. V lost 6 bases to trimming and J lost 5 bases; unmatched junction nucleotides: 7. The length of the CDR3 is 16 residues. The germline gives CDR1 WNHNN, CDR2 SYGVQD (reference sequence). For the CDR3, the DNA is TGCGCCAGCAGGACAGGGACTAGCGGGGTTCACAATGAGCAGTTCTTC. It specifies CASRTGTSGVHNEQFF.

The V and J genes are TRBV25-1 and TRBJ2-5; 7 bases fit TRBD1. V gave up 6 bases and J gave up 0 bases; unmatched junction bases: 4. This CDR3 has 14 residues. Germline V lookup: CDR1 MGHDK, CDR2 SYGVNS. The CDR3 spells CASRDRAYQETQYF. CDR3 bases: TGTGCCAGCAGAGACAGGGCGTACCAAGAGACCCAGTACTTC.

J is TRBJ1-2 and V is TRBV25-1; 8 bases match TRBD1. This CDR3 has 15 residues. V lost 4 bases, J lost 1 base, and 5 bases stayed unmatched. Per the germline V gene, CDR1 is MGHDK and CDR2 is SYGVNS. CDR3 coding DNA: TGTGCCAGCAGTGCCTGGGACAGGCATAACTATGGCTACACCTTC. Translating gives CASSAWDRHNYGYTF.